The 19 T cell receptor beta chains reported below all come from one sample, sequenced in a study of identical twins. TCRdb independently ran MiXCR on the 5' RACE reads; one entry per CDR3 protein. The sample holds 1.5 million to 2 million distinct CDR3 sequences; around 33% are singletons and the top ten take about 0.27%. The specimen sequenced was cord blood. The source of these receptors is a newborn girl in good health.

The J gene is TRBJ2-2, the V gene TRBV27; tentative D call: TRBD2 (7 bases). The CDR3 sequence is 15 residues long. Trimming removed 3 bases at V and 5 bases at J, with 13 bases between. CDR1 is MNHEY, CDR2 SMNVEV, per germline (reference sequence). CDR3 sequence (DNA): TGTGCCAGCAGTTTGGGGGGGGCTTGGACCGGGGAGCTGTTTTTT. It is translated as CASSLGGAWTGELFF.

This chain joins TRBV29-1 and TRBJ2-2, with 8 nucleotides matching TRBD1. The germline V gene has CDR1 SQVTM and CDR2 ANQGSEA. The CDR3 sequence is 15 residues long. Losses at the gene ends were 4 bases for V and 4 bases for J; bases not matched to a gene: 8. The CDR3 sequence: CSVGVTGAGTGELFF. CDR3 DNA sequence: TGCAGCGTTGGAGTGACAGGGGCAGGCACCGGGGAGCTGTTTTTT.

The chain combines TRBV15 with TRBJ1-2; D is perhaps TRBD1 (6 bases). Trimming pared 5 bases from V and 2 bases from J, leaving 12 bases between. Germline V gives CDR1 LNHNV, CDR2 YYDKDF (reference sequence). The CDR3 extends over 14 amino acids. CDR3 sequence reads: CATSVQGQNYGYTF. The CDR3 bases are TGTGCCACCAGCGTTCAGGGGCAGAACTATGGCTACACCTTC.

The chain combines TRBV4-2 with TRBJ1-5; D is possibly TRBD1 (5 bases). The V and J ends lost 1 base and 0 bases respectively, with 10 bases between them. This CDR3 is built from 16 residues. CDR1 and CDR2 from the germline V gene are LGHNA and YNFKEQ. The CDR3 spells CASSQGQYPSNQPQHF. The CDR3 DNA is TGTGCCAGCAGCCAAGGACAGTATCCTAGCAATCAGCCCCAGCATTTT.

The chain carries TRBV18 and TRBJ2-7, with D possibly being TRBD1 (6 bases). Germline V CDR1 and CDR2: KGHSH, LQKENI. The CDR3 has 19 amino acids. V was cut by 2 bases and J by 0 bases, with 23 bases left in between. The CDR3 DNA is TGTGCCAGCTCACCAAAACCTTACCTCCGGGACACCCCCTCCTACGAGCAGTACTTC. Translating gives CASSPKPYLRDTPSYEQYF.

CDR3 sequence: CASSGGLSFNEKLFF. CDR3 sequence (DNA): TGTGCCAGCAGTGGGGGACTATCCTTTAATGAAAAACTGTTTTTT. The genes are TRBV6-1 and TRBJ1-4, with D maybe TRBD1 (5 bases). The V and J ends lost 4 bases and 4 bases respectively, with 13 bases between them. The germline V gene has CDR1 MNHNS and CDR2 SASEGT. This CDR3 is 15 amino acids long.

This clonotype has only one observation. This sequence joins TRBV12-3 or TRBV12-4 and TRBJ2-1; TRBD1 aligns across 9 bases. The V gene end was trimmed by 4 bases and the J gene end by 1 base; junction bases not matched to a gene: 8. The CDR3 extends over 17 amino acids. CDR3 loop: CASSSPRGTGSYNEQFF. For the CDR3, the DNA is TGTGCCAGCAGTTCCCCTAGGGGGACAGGGTCCTACAATGAGCAGTTCTTC.

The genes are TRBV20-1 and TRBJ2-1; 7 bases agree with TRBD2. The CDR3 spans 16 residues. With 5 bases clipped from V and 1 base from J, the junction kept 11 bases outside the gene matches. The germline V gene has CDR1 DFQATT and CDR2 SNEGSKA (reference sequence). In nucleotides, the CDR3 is TGCAGTGCTTCAGGAAGGACTAGATTGTCCTACAATGAGCAGTTCTTC. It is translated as CSASGRTRLSYNEQFF.

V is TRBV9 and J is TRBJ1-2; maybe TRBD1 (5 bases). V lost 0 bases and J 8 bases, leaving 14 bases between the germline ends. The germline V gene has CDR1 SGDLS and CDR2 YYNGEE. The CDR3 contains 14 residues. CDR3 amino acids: CASSVGGGVGGYTF. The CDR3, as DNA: TGTGCCAGCAGCGTAGGGGGGGGAGTGGGAGGCTACACCTTC.

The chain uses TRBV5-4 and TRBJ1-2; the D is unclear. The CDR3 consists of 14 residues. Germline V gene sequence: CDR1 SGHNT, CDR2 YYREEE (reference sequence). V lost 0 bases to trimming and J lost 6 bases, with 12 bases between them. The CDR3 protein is CASSLDNPIHGYTF. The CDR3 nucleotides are TGTGCCAGCAGCTTGGACAATCCCATCCATGGCTACACCTTC.

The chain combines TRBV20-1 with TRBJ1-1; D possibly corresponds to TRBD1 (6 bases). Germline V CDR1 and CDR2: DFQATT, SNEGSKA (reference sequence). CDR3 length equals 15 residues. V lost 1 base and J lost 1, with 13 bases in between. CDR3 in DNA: TGCAGTGCTAGAGGCCTGACACAGGGGAACACTGAAGCTTTCTTT. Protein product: CSARGLTQGNTEAFF.

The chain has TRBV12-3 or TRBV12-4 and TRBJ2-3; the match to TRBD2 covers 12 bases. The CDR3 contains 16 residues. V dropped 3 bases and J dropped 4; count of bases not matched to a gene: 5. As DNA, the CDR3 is TGTGCCAGCAGTTTGCAGGCTAGCGGGGGGGCAGATACGCAGTATTTT. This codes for CASSLQASGGADTQYF.

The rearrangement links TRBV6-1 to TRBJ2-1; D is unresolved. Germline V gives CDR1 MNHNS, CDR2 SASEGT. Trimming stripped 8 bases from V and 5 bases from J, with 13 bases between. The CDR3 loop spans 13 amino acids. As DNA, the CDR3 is TGTGCCAGCGCCGGACGGGCCGACAATGAGCAGTTCTTC. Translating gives CASAGRADNEQFF.

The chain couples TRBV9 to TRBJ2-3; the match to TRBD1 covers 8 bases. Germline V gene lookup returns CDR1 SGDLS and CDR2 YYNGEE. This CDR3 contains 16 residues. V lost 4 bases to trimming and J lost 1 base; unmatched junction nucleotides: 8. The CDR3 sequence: CASSPRGQGGTDTQYF. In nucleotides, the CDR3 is TGTGCCAGCAGCCCACGCGGACAGGGCGGCACAGATACGCAGTATTTT.

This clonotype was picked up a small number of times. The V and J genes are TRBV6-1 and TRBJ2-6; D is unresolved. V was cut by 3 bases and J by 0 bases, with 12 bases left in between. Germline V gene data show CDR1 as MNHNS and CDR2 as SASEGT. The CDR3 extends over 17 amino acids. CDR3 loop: CASSDTQGFSGANVLTF. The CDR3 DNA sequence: TGTGCCAGCAGTGACACTCAAGGGTTCTCTGGGGCCAACGTCCTGACTTTC.

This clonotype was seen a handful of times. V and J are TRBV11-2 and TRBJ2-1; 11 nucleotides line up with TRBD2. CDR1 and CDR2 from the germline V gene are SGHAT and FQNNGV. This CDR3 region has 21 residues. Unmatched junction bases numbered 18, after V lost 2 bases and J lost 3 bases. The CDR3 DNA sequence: TGTGCCAGCAGCTTACAAATTAGGGCTAGCGGGAGGCCTAGCTTCTACAATGAGCAGTTCTTC. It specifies CASSLQIRASGRPSFYNEQFF.

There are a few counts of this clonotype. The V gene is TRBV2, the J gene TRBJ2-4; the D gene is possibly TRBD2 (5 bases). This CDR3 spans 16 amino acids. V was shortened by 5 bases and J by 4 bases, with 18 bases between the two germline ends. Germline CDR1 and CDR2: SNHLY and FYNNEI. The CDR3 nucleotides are TGTGCCAGCAGTACCGGGGAACCCCTTAATAAAAACATTCAGTACTTC. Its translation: CASSTGEPLNKNIQYF.

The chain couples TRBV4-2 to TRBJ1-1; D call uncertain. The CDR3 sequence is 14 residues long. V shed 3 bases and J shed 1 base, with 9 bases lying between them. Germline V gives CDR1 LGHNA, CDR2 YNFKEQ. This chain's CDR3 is CASSQQISNTEAFF. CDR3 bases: TGTGCCAGCAGCCAGCAGATATCGAACACTGAAGCTTTCTTT.

CDR3 bases: TGCGCCAGCAGCCAAGGCGGCGCCCAAGACTATGGCTACACCTTC. The encoded protein is CASSQGGAQDYGYTF. The chain has TRBV4-1 and TRBJ1-2; D not resolved. The CDR3 totals 15 residues. The germline V and J ends were trimmed by 1 base and 3 bases, with 12 bases remaining between them. The germline gives CDR1 MGHRA, CDR2 YSYEKL.